What follows are 25 T cell receptor beta chains derived from one specimen sequenced in a study of T cell repertoires in cytomegalovirus infection. MiXCR, run by TCRdb on the reads, gives a single entry per CDR3 protein. The sample lists roughly 720,000 distinct CDR3 sequences, about a third occurring once. Input material: PBMCs. Receptor source: a human donor in good health (CMV status not recorded). Some clones in this sample may be carry-over from other donors' samples.

In its sample, this clonotype was seen many times. The V and J genes are TRBV7-2 and TRBJ1-3; D is unclear. Per germline, CDR1 SGHTA and CDR2 FQGNSA. V was cut by 1 base and J by 0 bases, with 7 bases left in between. The CDR3 has 15 residues. CDR3 bases: TGTGCCAGCAGCTTAGGGTCAACCTCTGGAAACACCATATATTTT. It yields the protein CASSLGSTSGNTIYF.

This clonotype appeared a few times. The J gene is TRBJ2-1, the V gene TRBV19, with 7 bases fitting TRBD1. With 7 bases clipped from V and 13 bases from J, the junction kept 16 bases outside the gene matches. Germline CDR1 and CDR2: LNHDA and SQIVND (reference sequence). This CDR3 spans 14 amino acids. The CDR3: CASTNHRGPTPQFF. CDR3 nucleotide sequence: TGTGCCAGTACCAACCACAGGGGCCCGACCCCCCAGTTCTTC. Using reference TRBV19 and TRBJ2-1 for the parts outside the CDR3, the full variable domain is DGGITQSPKYLFRKEGQNVTLSCEQNLNHDAMYWYRQDPGQGLRLIYYSQIVNDFQKGDIAEGYSVSREKKESFPLTVTSAQKNPTAFYLCASTNHRGPTPQFFGPGTRLTVL.

This clonotype was detected a few times. As DNA, the CDR3 is TGTGCCAGCAGTTACGGGACTAGCGGTTCAGACCCCCGGGAGCAGTACTTC. It is translated as CASSYGTSGSDPREQYF. V and J are TRBV6-6 and TRBJ2-7, with 11 nucleotides matching TRBD2. The V and J ends lost 2 bases and 7 bases, in that order; junction bases with no gene match: 13. CDR1 is MNHNY and CDR2 is SVGAGI in the germline V gene (reference sequence). This CDR3 is 17 amino acids long.

The rearrangement links TRBV12-3 or TRBV12-4 to TRBJ2-1, with 9 positions matching TRBD2. Germline trimming cut 7 bases from V and 4 bases from J; bases unmatched to any gene: 8. The CDR3 is made up of 15 amino acids. The CDR3 coding sequence is TGTGCCAGCACCTTAGCGGGAGCATCGTACAATGAGCAGTTCTTC. The encoded protein is CASTLAGASYNEQFF.

The gene calls are TRBV5-5 and TRBJ1-4, with D possibly matching TRBD1 (6 bases). CDR3 length: 17 amino acids. V was clipped by 1 base and J by 8 bases, with 21 bases between them. Germline CDR1 SGHKS, CDR2 YYEKEE (reference sequence). DNA of the CDR3: TGTGCCAGCAGCTTGTTACGGGGGCAGGCCCGGGGAGAAAAACTGTTTTTT. Residues: CASSLLRGQARGEKLFF.

J is TRBJ1-1 and V is TRBV24-1; D possibly corresponds to TRBD1 (6 bases). Germline values: CDR1 KGHDR, CDR2 SFDVKD. This CDR3 has 13 amino acids. V was cut by 6 bases and J by 4 bases, with 11 bases left in between. The CDR3 DNA reads TGTGCCACCAGTAGAAGGGGGTCCACTGAAGCTTTCTTT. Amino acid sequence: CATSRRGSTEAFF.

A few counts support this clonotype. The chain carries TRBV19 and TRBJ2-3; D is possibly TRBD2 (6 bases). V shed 3 bases and J shed 2 bases, with 12 bases lying between them. CDR3 size: 15 residues. Germline V CDR1 and CDR2: LNHDA, SQIVND (reference sequence). The CDR3 protein is CASSIYGGDTDTQYF. In DNA form, the CDR3 reads TGTGCCAGTAGTATTTACGGGGGTGACACAGATACGCAGTATTTT.

On this clonotype: One end of the junction does not line up with germline, which may come from a read error. V is TRBV15 and J is TRBJ1-4, with D hard to call. From germline, CDR1 is LNHNV and CDR2 YYDKDF (reference sequence). The CDR3 spans 15 residues. For the CDR3, the DNA is TGTGCCACCATCAGAGTAGCGGGTCTCAATGAAAAACTGTTTTTT. Translated, it gives CATIRVAGLNEKLFF.

The V and J genes are TRBV20-1 and TRBJ2-1; 11 bases line up with TRBD2. Germline CDR1 and CDR2: DFQATT and SNEGSKA (reference sequence). The CDR3 consists of 15 residues. The CDR3 here is CSPGGTSGIHNEQFF. CDR3 nucleotide sequence: TGCAGCCCAGGGGGGACTAGCGGAATACACAATGAGCAGTTCTTC.

The chain recombines TRBV6-1 with TRBJ1-2, with 9 bases lining up with TRBD1. This CDR3 has 15 residues. The germline V gene encodes CDR1 MNHNS and CDR2 SASEGT. V lost 7 bases to trimming and J lost 0 bases; unmatched junction nucleotides: 6. CDR3 sequence (DNA): TGTGCCAGCACCCTAGACAGGGGGACTAACTATGGCTACACCTTC. Translating it yields CASTLDRGTNYGYTF.

This clonotype was observed a handful of times. The rearrangement links TRBV7-2 to TRBJ2-1, with D unresolved. V was clipped by 1 base and J by 5 bases, with 12 bases between them. The V gene's germline CDR1 is SGHTA and CDR2 FQGNSA. The CDR3 sequence is 15 residues long. CDR3 nucleotide sequence: TGTGCCAGCAGCTTAGGCCCTGGTGCAAACAATGAGCAGTTCTTC. Protein sequence: CASSLGPGANNEQFF.

The table lists this clonotype with many counts. This chain uses TRBV7-2 with TRBJ1-5, with 7 bases that match TRBD1. The V and J ends lost 5 bases and 0 bases, in that order; junction bases with no gene match: 4. Germline values: CDR1 SGHTA, CDR2 FQGNSA. The CDR3 contains 15 residues. The CDR3 loop reads CASSRDRNSNQPQHF. The CDR3 DNA is TGTGCCAGCAGCCGGGACAGAAATAGCAATCAGCCCCAGCATTTT.

This clonotype has more than one count but fewer than ten. V is TRBV24-1 and J is TRBJ1-4; a weak D match, TRBD1 (5 bases). The CDR3 totals 15 residues. Germline CDR1 KGHDR, CDR2 SFDVKD. V was trimmed by 2 bases and J by 4 bases, leaving 10 bases between them. CDR3 in amino acids: CATSDSRDVNEKLFF. The DNA of the CDR3 is TGTGCCACCAGTGATTCCCGGGACGTTAATGAAAAACTGTTTTTT.

In this sample, this clonotype turned up a few times. V is TRBV10-3 and J is TRBJ1-2, with 7 bases aligning to TRBD1. V trimming: 7 bases; J trimming: 2 bases; junction bases outside the gene matches: 4. This CDR3 contains 13 residues. CDR1 is ENHRY, CDR2 SYGVKD, per germline. This chain's CDR3 is CAIKMTGNYGYTF. The CDR3 DNA sequence: TGTGCCATCAAGATGACAGGGAACTATGGCTACACCTTC.

A few counts support this clonotype. The gene calls are TRBV5-6 and TRBJ2-7, with D tentatively TRBD1 (6 bases). The length of the CDR3 is 14 residues. V dropped 1 base and J dropped 2 bases, with 10 bases sitting between them. The V gene's germline CDR1 is SGHDT and CDR2 YYEEEE. DNA for the CDR3: TGTGCCAGCAGCTTGCCAGGGGAGACCTACGAGCAGTACTTC. Its protein is CASSLPGETYEQYF. The variable domain in full, with the rest retrieved from reference TRBV5-6 and TRBJ2-7, is DAGVTQSPTHLIKTRGQQVTLRCSPKSGHDTVSWYQQALGQGPQFIFQYYEEEERQRGNFPDRFSGHQFPNYSSELNVNALLLGDSALYLCASSLPGETYEQYFGPGTRLTVT.

This clonotype was seen a handful of times. The chain uses TRBV2 and TRBJ1-6; D unclear. The germline CDR1 and CDR2 sequences are SNHLY and FYNNEI. This CDR3 comprises 16 residues. V was clipped by 2 bases and J by 0 bases, with 8 bases between them. Here the CDR3 reads CASSELEISYNSPLHF. CDR3 nucleotide sequence: TGTGCCAGCAGTGAACTTGAGATCTCCTATAATTCACCCCTCCACTTT.

This clonotype was observed many times. The rearrangement uses TRBV11-1 and TRBJ2-2, with unresolved D. The germline V and J ends were trimmed by 7 bases and 7 bases, with 16 bases remaining between them. Per germline, CDR1 SGHAT and CDR2 FQDESV (reference sequence). The CDR3 totals 14 residues. This chain's CDR3 is CASTPSQGRGELFF. CDR3 DNA sequence: TGTGCCAGCACCCCCAGCCAAGGCCGCGGGGAGCTGTTTTTT.

The chain has TRBV7-9 and TRBJ2-5; D perhaps matches TRBD1 (8 bases). Deletions cut 3 bases from V and 2 bases from J, with 19 bases between. Germline V gene sequence: CDR1 SEHNR, CDR2 FQNEAQ (reference sequence). This CDR3 has 17 amino acids. For the CDR3, the DNA is TGTGCCAGCAGCTTTTGGGGAGACAGGGGAGGGCAAGAGACCCAGTACTTC. Its protein is CASSFWGDRGGQETQYF.

At least ten counts were recorded for this clonotype. The V call is TRBV7-8, the J call TRBJ2-6; no definite D call. The germline V and J ends were trimmed by 2 bases and 0 bases, with 14 bases remaining between them. Germline CDR1 reads SGHVS; CDR2 reads FQNEAQ. The CDR3 totals 18 residues. This CDR3 is CASSLNGGEISGANVLTF. The CDR3, as DNA: TGTGCCAGCAGCTTAAATGGCGGTGAGATCTCTGGGGCCAACGTCCTGACTTTC.

The V call is TRBV6-1, the J call TRBJ1-4; tentatively, D is TRBD1 (6 bases). The CDR3 is 17 amino acids. Germline V lookup: CDR1 MNHNS, CDR2 SASEGT. Trimming shortened V by 6 bases and J by 8 bases, and 25 bases separated the two germline ends. The CDR3 bases are TGTGCCAGCAGGCAACAGGGCCGCACAATGGCTGGGGAAAAACTGTTTTTT. Residues: CASRQQGRTMAGEKLFF.

This clonotype was picked up a small number of times. This rearrangement joins TRBV5-1 to TRBJ2-7; TRBD1 aligns across 7 bases. The ends lost 6 bases at V and 5 bases at J; junction bases unmatched: 8. The CDR3 length is 13 residues. The V gene's germline CDR1 is SGHRS and CDR2 YFSETQ. The CDR3 protein is CASTGTAFNEQYF. CDR3 DNA: TGCGCCAGCACCGGGACAGCCTTCAACGAGCAGTACTTC.

The genes are TRBV5-1 and TRBJ2-2; no clear D. The CDR3 totals 14 residues. Germline V lookup: CDR1 SGHRS, CDR2 YFSETQ. V lost 4 bases, J lost 6 bases, and 13 bases lay in between. CDR3 DNA sequence: TGCGCCAGCAGCGTCCCCCAGCCGCCCGGGGAGCTGTTTTTT. Its protein product is CASSVPQPPGELFF.

The J gene is TRBJ2-1, the V gene TRBV5-6, with 8 bases that match TRBD2. This CDR3 comprises 14 residues. J lost 3 bases, V lost 4 bases, and 3 bases had no gene match. Germline V gene sequence: CDR1 SGHDT, CDR2 YYEEEE. CDR3 in amino acids: CASSGTRNYNEQFF. CDR3 nucleotide sequence: TGTGCCAGCAGCGGGACTAGAAACTACAATGAGCAGTTCTTC.

V usage is TRBV20-1 and J usage is TRBJ2-1, with D perhaps given as TRBD1 or TRBD2 (5 bases each). The CDR3 runs 17 residues. The V end was cut by 0 bases, the J end by 0 bases, with 15 bases between. CDR1 DFQATT and CDR2 SNEGSKA come from the germline V gene (reference sequence). CDR3 nucleotide sequence: TGCAGTGCTAGAGATATACCGGGACCGGGCTCCTACAATGAGCAGTTCTTC. Its translation is CSARDIPGPGSYNEQFF.

This clonotype appeared many times. V and J are TRBV7-2 and TRBJ2-5; 9 nucleotides agree with TRBD2. This CDR3 is 14 amino acids long. Trimming at V came to 5 bases and at J to 4 bases, leaving 5 bases not matched to a gene. CDR1 and CDR2 (germline): SGHTA, FQGNSA. DNA for the CDR3: TGTGCCAGCAGCATTAGCGGGAGTACAGAGACCCAGTACTTC. Its translation: CASSISGSTETQYF. Full variable domain (missing parts from reference TRBV7-2 and TRBJ2-5): GAGVSQSPSNKVTEKGKDVELRCDPISGHTALYWYRQSLGQGLEFLIYFQGNSAPDKSGLPSDRFSAERTGGSVSTLTIQRTQQEDSAVYLCASSISGSTETQYFGPGTRLLVL.